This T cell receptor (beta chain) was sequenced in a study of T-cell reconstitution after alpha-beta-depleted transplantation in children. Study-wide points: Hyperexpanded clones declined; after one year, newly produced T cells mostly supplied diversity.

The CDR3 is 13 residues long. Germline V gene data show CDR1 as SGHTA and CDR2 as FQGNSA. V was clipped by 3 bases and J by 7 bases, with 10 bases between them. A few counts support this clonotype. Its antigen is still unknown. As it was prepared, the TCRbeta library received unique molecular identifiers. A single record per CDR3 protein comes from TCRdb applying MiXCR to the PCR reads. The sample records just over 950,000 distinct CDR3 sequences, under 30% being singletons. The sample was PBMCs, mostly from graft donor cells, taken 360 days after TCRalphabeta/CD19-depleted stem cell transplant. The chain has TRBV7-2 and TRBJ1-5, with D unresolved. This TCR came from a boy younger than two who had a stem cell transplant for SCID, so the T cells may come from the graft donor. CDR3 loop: CASSFTDGQPQHF. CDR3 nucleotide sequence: TGTGCCAGCAGCTTCACCGACGGGCAGCCCCAGCATTTT.